This T cell receptor (beta chain) was recorded in a study of blood T cells in healthy people across ages. Note on this clonotype: Its antigen is unknown.

J was trimmed by 7 bases and V by 5 bases; bases with no gene match: 7. Germline V gives CDR1 SGHTA, CDR2 FQGNSA. The CDR3 consists of 15 residues. Study outcomes and limitations: Long-lived donors had more naive CD4+ cells and higher diversity than aged donors. Estimates based on one million T cells were treated as lower bounds.

For the second PCR, which ran for roughly 7 to 11 cycles, a sample-barcoded 5' primer and a J-beta primer mix were used. Each CDR3 protein is one row after TCRdb ran MiXCR on the 5' RACE reads. The data show around 1,000,000 distinct CDR3 sequences, 20% to 25% seen once. The sample was also reused in another study, on T cells of mothers and their children.

This sequence originates from a girl aged 2 to 10 in good health. The sequencing input was blood. The chain employs TRBV7-2 and TRBJ1-6; TRBD1 matches at 8 bases. CDR3 sequence: CASSILGQGNSPLHF. The CDR3 bases are TGTGCCAGCAGCATCTTAGGACAGGGAAATTCACCCCTCCACTTT.